The rows below give T cell receptor beta chains drawn from one sample of a study of blood T cell repertoires in COVID-19. Assay: immunoSEQ multiplex PCR; the TCRdb copy retains only in-frame clones and omits some. Here the sample spans a few hundred thousand clones, around 91% being singletons. Sequencing input: peripheral blood. The receptors stem from a woman in her fifties or sixties with COVID-19, enrolled during active disease. Both conserved end residues are part of each CDR3. The D gene is left open where the match is weak. Size tells how often a clone was seen (once, few, many) or the class of an expanded clone, and some rows leave it out.

J	size	V	D	DNA	CDR3
TRBJ1-1	once	TRBV19	NA	TGTGCCACAGACAGCAACACTGAAGCTTTCTTT	CATDSNTEAFF
TRBJ2-1	NA	TRBV5-1	NA	TGCGCCAGCAGCTTGGAAAGGGGGTCCTACAATGAGCAGTTCTTC	CASSLERGSYNEQFF
TRBJ2-7	NA	TRBV7-9	TRBD1	TGTGCCAGCAGCCCTCGGACAGGGAAGAGCTCCTACGAGCAGTACTTC	CASSPRTGKSSYEQYF
TRBJ1-1	NA	TRBV4-2	NA	TGTGCCAGCAGCCAAGAAGAGGCACAGGCGAACACTGAAGCTTTCTTT	CASSQEEAQANTEAFF
TRBJ2-6	NA	TRBV7-9	TRBD1	TGTGCCAGCAGCGGGACAGGGGGGGACTCTGGGGCCAACGTCCTGACTTTC	CASSGTGGDSGANVLTF
TRBJ1-4	once	TRBV18	TRBD1	TGTGCCAGCTCACCCAAAGGGACAGGGCGTTCAACTAATGAAAAACTGTTTTTT	CASSPKGTGRSTNEKLFF
TRBJ2-1	NA	TRBV5-4	NA	TGTGCCAGCAGCTCGGCAGGGGCGACCTTACGCAATGAGCAGTTCTTC	CASSSAGATLRNEQFF
TRBJ1-1	few	TRBV5-5	NA	TGTGCCAGCAGCTCGACAGGACTAGATGAAGCTTTCTTT	CASSSTGLDEAFF
TRBJ1-3	NA	TRBV18	TRBD1	TGTGCCAGCTCACCCGAGACAGGGGGCTTATCTGGAAACACCATATATTTT	CASSPETGGLSGNTIYF
TRBJ1-5	NA	TRBV24-1	TRBD1	TGTGCCGCTAACCGGGACAGGGACTATAGCAATCAGCCCCAGCATTTT	CAANRDRDYSNQPQHF
TRBJ1-1	NA	TRBV3-1/TRBV3-2	NA	TGTGCCAGCACCCTCGGGTCGTTTAGGACTGAAGCTTTCTTT	CASTLGSFRTEAFF
TRBJ1-3	NA	TRBV18	TRBD1	TGTGCCAGCTCACCACCGGACAGGGGGCACTCTGGAAACACCATATATTTT	CASSPPDRGHSGNTIYF
TRBJ2-2	NA	TRBV5-1	NA	TGCGCCAGCAGCTTGGTAGGGGCTGCCACCGGGGAGCTGTTTTTT	CASSLVGAATGELFF
TRBJ1-2	NA	TRBV19	TRBD1	TGTGCCAGTAGTACCAATCGACAGGGGAGAGGCTACACCTTC	CASSTNRQGRGYTF
TRBJ2-3	NA	TRBV19	TRBD2	TGTGCCAGTAGTATACTGACTAGCGGGGGGACAGATACGCAGTATTTT	CASSILTSGGTDTQYF
TRBJ2-2	NA	TRBV14	NA	TGTGCCAGCAGCCGGGACATCGCGAACACCGGGGAGCTGTTTTTT	CASSRDIANTGELFF
TRBJ2-7	NA	TRBV6-5	NA	TGTGCCAGCAGAAAACACGGGGAGCAGTACTTC	CASRKHGEQYF
TRBJ1-3	NA	TRBV18	NA	TGTGCCAGCTCACAGGCGGGCCGCTCCTACTCTGGAAACACCATATATTTT	CASSQAGRSYSGNTIYF
TRBJ1-6	NA	TRBV7-2	NA	TGTGCCAGCAGTTCTAGACAGGCAAATTCACCCCTCCACTTT	CASSSRQANSPLHF
TRBJ1-6	NA	TRBV3-1/TRBV3-2	NA	TGTGCCAGCAGCCAAGTAAGCAATTCACCCCTCCACTTT	CASSQVSNSPLHF
TRBJ1-5	NA	TRBV19	TRBD1	TGTGCCAGTAGTTCCCGACAGGGCCGCGATCAGCCCCAGCATTTT	CASSSRQGRDQPQHF
TRBJ2-7	NA	TRBV18	NA	TGTGCCAGCTCACCACCGACAGTCTACGAGCAGTACTTC	CASSPPTVYEQYF
TRBJ2-1	NA	TRBV21-1	NA	TGTGCCAGCAGCAAAGCGTCGTCCTACAATGAGCAGTTCTTC	CASSKASSYNEQFF
TRBJ1-5	NA	TRBV27	NA	TGTGCCAGCAGTACCACAGGGTACCAGCCCCAGCATTTT	CASSTTGYQPQHF
TRBJ2-2	NA	TRBV18	TRBD1	TGTGCCAGCTCAGTAGGACAGGGGAACACCGGGGAGCTGTTTTTT	CASSVGQGNTGELFF
TRBJ1-4	NA	TRBV3-1/TRBV3-2	NA	TGTGCCAGCAGCCAAACAGACGGACGGGGTGAAAAACTGTTTTTT	CASSQTDGRGEKLFF
TRBJ1-1	NA	TRBV28	NA	TGTGCCAGCAGGACTTTACAGGGTACAACTGAAGCTTTCTTT	CASRTLQGTTEAFF
TRBJ1-1	NA	TRBV7-3	TRBD1	TGTGCCAGCAGCTTGGGACAGGCGAACACTGAAGCTTTCTTT	CASSLGQANTEAFF
TRBJ1-4	NA	TRBV4-3	NA	TGCGCCAGCAGCCAAGGGCTAAGGGGGGAAAAACTGTTTTTT	CASSQGLRGEKLFF
TRBJ1-1	NA	TRBV2	TRBD1	TGTGCCAGCAGTGTTCTCGACAGGGGGTACACTGAAGCTTTCTTT	CASSVLDRGYTEAFF
TRBJ1-6	NA	TRBV23-1	TRBD1	TGCGCCAGCAGTCGATACGGGGGGACAGGGTGGGCTGGACGGGATTCACCCCTCCACTTT	CASSRYGGTGWAGRDSPLHF
TRBJ1-1	NA	TRBV6-2/TRBV6-3	NA	TGTGCCAGCAGCCCACGGGCAGGGAGGGAAGCTTTCTTT	CASSPRAGREAFF
TRBJ1-2	NA	TRBV7-9	TRBD1	TGTGCCAGCAGCTTAGCGGCGCAGGGGGTCACCTTC	CASSLAAQGVTF
TRBJ1-1	NA	TRBV15	NA	TGTGCCACCAGCAGAGATACAGGTAACACTGAAGCTTTCTTT	CATSRDTGNTEAFF
TRBJ1-2	NA	TRBV7-2	NA	TGTGCCAGCAGCTTTGGAGCCTATGGCTACACCTTC	CASSFGAYGYTF
TRBJ2-1	NA	TRBV7-3	NA	TGTGCCAGCACCGAAACCCCCGGGGGTGAGCAGTTCTTC	CASTETPGGEQFF
TRBJ2-7	once	TRBV7-9	TRBD1	TGTGCCAGCAGATCCGACAGGGGGCTCTACGAGCAGTACTTC	CASRSDRGLYEQYF
TRBJ1-3	NA	TRBV9	TRBD1	TGTGCCAGCAGCGCCGACAGGGGGCAATCTGGAAACACCATATATTTT	CASSADRGQSGNTIYF